This TCR beta chain was profiled in a study of shared clonotypes between healthy human individuals (TCRdb year 2020). Regarding the complete study: The cohort comprised two women and a few men aged 18 to 49 years. For each donor, three plates each were used for CD4 naive and CD4 memory, two plates were used for CD8 naive, and one plate was used for CD8 memory. The study deeply sequenced blood TCR repertoires of about 5 healthy adults to estimate repertoire size and the extent of clonotype sharing between individuals. Different laboratories and diverse techniques were used to prepare libraries and sequence TCR repertoires, to increase sequencing depth and limit assay-specific biases. Each donor's leukapheresis produced roughly between roughly 0.85 and 9.5 billion PBMCs. Results and caveats for the whole study, not just this receptor: Larger estimated clonotype richness was generally found for naive subsets than for memory subsets. Based on pairwise subsampling, the degree of clonotype sharing among donors was expected to be affected by sequencing depth. Rarefaction of sorted-subset datasets indicated incomplete sequencing despite the large sequencing depth. Only blood was sampled, and tissue TCR repertoires likely differ from those in blood. Higher generation probabilities were observed for clonotypes shared by all four sorted-subset donors than for non-shared clonotypes. When a few donors were compared, the shared fraction of clonotypes was about 5% for naive CD4, over 3% for naive CD8, more than 2% for memory CD4, and 0.35% to 0.4% for memory CD8. The small number of donors limited the genetic and exposure-history diversity represented.

TCR CDR3 regions were amplified from genomic DNA by multiplex PCR using the deep immunoSEQ assay. For each cell subset, the extracted genomic DNA was distributed evenly across all wells of several immunoSEQ 96-well plates, and each plate served as one replicate. Each replicate PCR for sorted subsets received roughly 0.2 ug genomic DNA, equal to tens of thousands of T cell genomes. Purified libraries were measured with a Qubit 3.0 fluorometer, size-checked on a Bioanalyzer 2100, and measured again with the KAPA Library Quantification kit. Every immunoSEQ 96-well plate was sequenced on a dedicated single-read 150-cycle Illumina NextSeq 550 flow cell. In the paper's pipeline: Because only junctional sequences without quality scores were contained in the immunoSEQ output, filtering matching that applied to full-length reads could not be performed. Sequences were annotated with PyIR, a Python wrapper for IgBLAST v1.9, using IMGT germline references to assign V/J genes and CDR3. Reads were removed for weak V/J assignments (E-value above 1e-6), missing CDR3, stop codons, out-of-frame junctions, or ambiguous translated residues. V3J clonotypes were defined as sequences sharing the same inferred V gene, J gene, and CDR3 amino acid sequence. Percentage overlap between repertoires was computed as shared unique clonotypes divided by the size of the smaller repertoire. RTK rarefaction, the Chao1 estimator, and Recon v2.1 estimates of unobserved clonotypes were used to assess repertoire richness. For all TCRbeta clonotypes obtained by the gDNA method from a handful of donors, generation probabilities were computed with OLGA. The immuneACCESS repertoire file appears here via TCRdb, limited to in-frame rearrangements. These files lack a portion of the clones; in checked studies, under half of the deficit traces to unresolved V genes, and the cause of the others is not known. V and J calls and clone size are as listed in that table; D and trimming were resolved from the DNA. The table for this sample lists about 670,000 clones; roughly 78% of them were counted only once. The ten largest clones add up to 1.5% to 2% of the sample.

This clone was picked up a small number of times. Its cognate antigen has yet to be identified. Base qualities were left out, and no much larger clone turns up one base away. The donors were healthy, HIV-negative adults who had no recently reported acute infections or vaccinations. Every donor was a Caucasian adult living in Nashville, Tennessee, USA. CD4+ T cells were enriched by magnetic negative selection, after which naive cells were positively selected on CD45RA and the negative fraction was taken as the memory subset. Blood was collected by leukapheresis, and PBMCs were isolated by Ficoll-Histopaque density gradient centrifugation and then cryopreserved in liquid nitrogen vapor phase. Purity and quantity of every magnetically sorted T cell population were checked by analytical flow cytometry. Each sorted fraction had its genomic DNA isolated and then quantified by UV absorbance on a Nanodrop 2000c.

V loses 9 bases, J loses 1 base, and the germline ends lie 8 bases apart. The germline V gene specifies KGHSH as CDR1 and LQKENI as CDR2. The CDR3, cysteine through phenylalanine, is 12 amino acids long. Only CDR3 DNA remains: 36 bases, in frame from the first base. The sequence links TRBV18 to TRBJ2-3, with no confidently assigned D gene. Sequences were obtained from memory CD4+ T cells sorted from blood. Taken with the paper, the label for cell subset or site translates to: CD45RA-negative fraction. This receptor was taken from a woman in her 30s in good health. The CDR3 loop reads CASKTRTDTQYF. The DNA sequence is given as TGTGCCAGTAAGACCCGCACAGATACGCAGTATTTT.